This paragraph covers one TCR beta chain sequence. These data come from a study of blood T cell repertoires in COVID-19. As for the study in general: Acute-phase and convalescent COVID-19 samples originated in the United States, Italy and Spain. PBMCs, B-cell-depleted T cells, or T cells were the source of the cDNA or gDNA that made up the material.

V trimming: 7 bases; J trimming: 2 bases; junction bases outside the gene matches: 10. Germline values: CDR1 SNHLY, CDR2 FYNNEI. This CDR3 is 16 amino acids long. Measured with immunoSEQ multiplex PCR; TCRdb has only the in-frame clones, and not every one. The data hold approximately 14,000 clones, with approximately 87% observed a single time. V gene TRBV2 combines with J gene TRBJ2-3; 9 bases are shared with TRBD2. The receptor was derived from a human donor in a cohort sampled during active COVID-19. Sequencing was carried out using peripheral blood. In nucleotides, the CDR3 is TGTGCCAGCACCCCGGGTGCGGGGGGGTTCACAGATACGCAGTATTTT. Its translation: CASTPGAGGFTDTQYF.